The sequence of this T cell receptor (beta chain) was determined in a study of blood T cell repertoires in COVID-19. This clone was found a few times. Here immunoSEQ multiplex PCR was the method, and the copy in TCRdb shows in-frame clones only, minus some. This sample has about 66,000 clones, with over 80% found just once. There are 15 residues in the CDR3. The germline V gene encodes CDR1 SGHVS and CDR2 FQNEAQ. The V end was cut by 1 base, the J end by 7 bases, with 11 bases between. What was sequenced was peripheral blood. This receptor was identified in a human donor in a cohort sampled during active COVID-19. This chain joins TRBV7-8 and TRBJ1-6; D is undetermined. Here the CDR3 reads CASSLESVKNSPLHF. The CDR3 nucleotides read TGTGCCAGCAGCTTAGAATCGGTTAAGAATTCACCCCTCCACTTT.